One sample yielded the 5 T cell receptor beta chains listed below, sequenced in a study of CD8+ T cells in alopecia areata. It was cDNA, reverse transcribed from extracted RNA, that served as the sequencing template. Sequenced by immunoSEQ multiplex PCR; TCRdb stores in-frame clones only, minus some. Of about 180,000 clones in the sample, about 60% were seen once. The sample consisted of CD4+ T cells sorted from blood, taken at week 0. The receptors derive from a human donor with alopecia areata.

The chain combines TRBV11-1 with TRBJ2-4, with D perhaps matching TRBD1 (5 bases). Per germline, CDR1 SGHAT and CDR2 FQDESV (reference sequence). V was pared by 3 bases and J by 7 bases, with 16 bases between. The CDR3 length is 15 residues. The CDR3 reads CASSFGQGGYNIQYF. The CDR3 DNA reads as TGTGCCAGCAGCTTCGGTCAGGGTGGCTACAACATTCAGTACTTC.

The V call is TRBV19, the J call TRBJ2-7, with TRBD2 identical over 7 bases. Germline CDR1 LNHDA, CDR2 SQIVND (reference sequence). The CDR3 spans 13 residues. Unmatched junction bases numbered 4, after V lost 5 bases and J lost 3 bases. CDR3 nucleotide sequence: TGTGCCAGTAGTGCGGGACTAAACTACGAGCAGTACTTC. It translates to CASSAGLNYEQYF. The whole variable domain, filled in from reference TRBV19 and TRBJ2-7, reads DGGITQSPKYLFRKEGQNVTLSCEQNLNHDAMYWYRQDPGQGLRLIYYSQIVNDFQKGDIAEGYSVSREKKESFPLTVTSAQKNPTAFYLCASSAGLNYEQYFGPGTRLTVT.

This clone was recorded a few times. CDR3 residues: CASGSRGRDTEAFF. CDR3 bases: TGCGCCAGCGGTTCCCGAGGGAGGGACACTGAAGCTTTCTTT. The chain links TRBV4-1 to TRBJ1-1; D gene ambiguous. The V end lost 8 bases, the J end lost 3 bases, and 16 bases lay between the germline ends. This CDR3 spans 14 amino acids. CDR1 is MGHRA, CDR2 YSYEKL, per germline.

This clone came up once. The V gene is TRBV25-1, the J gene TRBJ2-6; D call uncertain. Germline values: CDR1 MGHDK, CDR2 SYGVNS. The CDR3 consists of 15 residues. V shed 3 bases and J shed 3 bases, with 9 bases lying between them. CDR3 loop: CASSDIQLGANVLTF. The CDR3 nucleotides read TGTGCCAGCAGTGATATTCAGCTTGGGGCCAACGTCCTGACTTTC. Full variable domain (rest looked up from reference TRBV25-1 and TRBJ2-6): EADIYQTPRYLVIGTGKKITLECSQTMGHDKMYWYQQDPGMELHLIHYSYGVNSTEKGDLSSESTVSRIRTEHFPLTLESARPSHTSQYLCASSDIQLGANVLTFGAGSRLTVL.

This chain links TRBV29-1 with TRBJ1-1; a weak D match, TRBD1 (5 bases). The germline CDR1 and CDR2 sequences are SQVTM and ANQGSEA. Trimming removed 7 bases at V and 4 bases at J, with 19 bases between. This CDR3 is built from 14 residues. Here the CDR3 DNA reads TGCAGCGCCCTACTGACAGCCGCGGGCACTGAAGCTTTCTTT. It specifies CSALLTAAGTEAFF.